Included here is one T cell receptor (beta chain) sequence, with context. This specimen comes from a study of blood T cell repertoires in COVID-19. This table comes from immunoSEQ multiplex PCR, and its TCRdb copy is limited to in-frame clones, with some not included. The sample lists more than 200,000 clones, around 88% occurring once. Sequencing used peripheral blood. The source of this sequence is a woman aged 25 to 45 with COVID-19, enrolled during active disease.

CDR3 sequence reads: CASSSTHTRTEYGYTF. For the CDR3, the DNA is TGTGCCAGCAGTTCCACCCACACCCGGACAGAATATGGCTACACCTTC. V and J are TRBV27 and TRBJ1-2; possible D gene TRBD1, 6 bases. V lost 4 bases to trimming and J lost 5 bases, with 20 bases between them. The germline gives CDR1 MNHEY, CDR2 SMNVEV (reference sequence). The CDR3 contains 16 residues.